Below, 17 T cell receptor beta chains from the same sample are listed, as sequenced in a study of blood T cell repertoires in COVID-19. Only in-frame clones appear in the TCRdb table, and some are missing; sequencing was by immunoSEQ multiplex PCR. The repertoire holds fewer than 50,000 clones, with around 90% as singletons. The sequencing sample was made of peripheral blood. Receptors were obtained from a human donor in a cohort sampled during active COVID-19.

The chain joins TRBV4-2 to TRBJ1-1; D perhaps matches TRBD1 (5 bases). This CDR3 has 16 amino acids. Trimming cost V 0 bases and J 4 bases, with 15 bases left between them. In germline, CDR1 is LGHNA, CDR2 YNFKEQ. CDR3 coding DNA: TGTGCCAGCAGCCAAGATCGTACTTCAAGGGGCACTGAAGCTTTCTTT. Its translation: CASSQDRTSRGTEAFF.

This clone was seen a few times. The chain links TRBV6-5 to TRBJ2-7; 7 bases line up with TRBD2. V lost 3 bases, J lost 6 bases, and 8 bases stayed unmatched. This CDR3 contains 14 residues. CDR1 is MNHEY and CDR2 is SVGAGI in the germline V gene. CDR3 region: CASSYENRGVEQYF. As DNA, the CDR3 is TGTGCCAGCAGTTATGAGAATCGGGGGGTCGAGCAGTACTTC.

CDR3 residues: CASSLSPATNEKLFF. CDR3 DNA: TGCGCCAGCAGCCTCAGTCCTGCAACTAATGAAAAACTGTTTTTT. V usage is TRBV5-1 and J usage is TRBJ1-4, with D hard to call. V lost 4 bases to trimming and J lost 0 bases, with 10 bases between them. Germline lookup yields CDR1 SGHRS and CDR2 YFSETQ. This CDR3 has 15 residues.

The V call is TRBV5-4, the J call TRBJ2-5; TRBD2 aligns across 13 bases. The V segment lost 4 bases and the J segment 4 bases; nucleotides outside the gene matches: 7. The CDR3 runs 16 residues. Germline V lookup: CDR1 SGHNT, CDR2 YYREEE (reference sequence). In DNA form, the CDR3 reads TGTGCCAGCAGCGGGGGCGGACTAGCGGGAGTAGAGACCCAGTACTTC. Its translation: CASSGGGLAGVETQYF.

The V and J genes are TRBV2 and TRBJ2-7; TRBD2 is a possible D gene (5 bases). CDR1 is SNHLY, CDR2 FYNNEI, per germline. The CDR3 is 15 amino acids. The V gene lost 5 bases and the J gene lost 5 bases, with 19 bases spanning the gap. The CDR3, as DNA: TGTGCCAGCAGTCGTGCCCCGCTAGGGAGCGACGAGCAGTACTTC. This gives the protein CASSRAPLGSDEQYF.

The rearrangement links TRBV6-1 to TRBJ2-1, with 11 bases identical to TRBD2. Trimming removed 4 bases from V and 0 bases from J; junction bases left unmatched: 2. CDR3 length equals 16 residues. Germline loops: CDR1 MNHNS, CDR2 SASEGT. The CDR3 region is CASSVTSGSSYNEQFF. CDR3 in DNA: TGTGCCAGCAGTGTCACTAGCGGGAGCTCCTACAATGAGCAGTTCTTC.

The CDR3 DNA is TGTGCCAGCAGTTTTTCAGGGGGCTATGGCTACACCTTC. The encoded protein is CASSFSGGYGYTF. V gene TRBV6-5 combines with J gene TRBJ1-2; 7 bases line up with TRBD1. Germline CDR1 reads MNHEY; CDR2 reads SVGAGI. The CDR3 length is 13 residues. J was trimmed by 4 bases and V by 4 bases; bases with no gene match: 3.

The chain carries TRBV27 and TRBJ1-6; D is ambiguous. This CDR3 spans 15 amino acids. In germline, CDR1 is MNHEY, CDR2 SMNVEV (reference sequence). V was pared by 2 bases and J by 8 bases, with 13 bases between. CDR3 sequence: CASSLGPPRDSPLHF. CDR3 sequence (DNA): TGTGCCAGCAGTTTAGGCCCACCGAGGGATTCACCCCTCCACTTT.

The chain has TRBV24-1 and TRBJ2-3; D is possibly TRBD1 (5 bases). The V gene lost 1 base and the J gene lost 4 bases, with 11 bases spanning the gap. Germline V gene sequence: CDR1 KGHDR, CDR2 SFDVKD. There are 15 residues in the CDR3. The chain's CDR3 is CATSDFTGDPDTQYF. The CDR3 region has the DNA TGTGCCACCAGTGATTTTACAGGAGATCCAGATACGCAGTATTTT.

The genes are TRBV6-5 and TRBJ2-2; no clear D gene. Trimming took off 7 bases at V and 4 bases at J, with 16 bases between the two ends. CDR1 and CDR2 from the germline V gene are MNHEY and SVGAGI. The CDR3 runs 15 residues. The CDR3 DNA is TGTGCCAGCACTCCCCTCCGGCCTAGCACCGGGGAGCTGTTTTTT. Translating it yields CASTPLRPSTGELFF.

The count of this clone is one. The chain's CDR3 is CASSLGTGTGDEKLFF. The DNA for the CDR3 is TGTGCCAGCAGCTTGGGGACCGGGACGGGAGATGAAAAACTGTTTTTT. The chain uses TRBV5-8 and TRBJ1-4, with TRBD1 as a possible D gene (5 bases). In germline, CDR1 is SGHTS, CDR2 YDEGEE. V lost 0 bases and J 6 bases, leaving 15 bases between the germline ends. The CDR3 has 16 amino acids.

The gene calls are TRBV6-6 and TRBJ1-1; tentative D call: TRBD1 (5 bases). The CDR3 is 14 amino acids. Germline V CDR1 and CDR2: MNHNY, SVGAGI (reference sequence). Deletions cut 8 bases from V and 4 bases from J, with 17 bases between. CDR3 nucleotides: TGTGCCAGCGACAGTAATGGCCCCAGCACTGAAGCTTTCTTT. It is translated as CASDSNGPSTEAFF.

This chain joins TRBV30 and TRBJ1-5; D call uncertain. Germline V gene data show CDR1 as GTSNPN and CDR2 as SVGIG (reference sequence). V lost 2 bases to trimming and J lost 7 bases, with 18 bases between them. The CDR3 sequence is 15 residues long. The CDR3 reads CAWSLGSGLRQPQHF. The CDR3 DNA follows: TGTGCCTGGAGTTTGGGGAGCGGGTTAAGGCAGCCCCAGCATTTT. The variable domain in full, with the rest retrieved from reference TRBV30 and TRBJ1-5, is SQTIHQWPATLVQPVGSPLSLECTVEGTSNPNLYWYRQAAGRGLQLLFYSVGIGQISSEVPQNLSASRPQDRQFILSSKKLLLSDSGFYLCAWSLGSGLRQPQHFGDGTRLSIL.

This clone appeared once. The chain is built from TRBV7-9 and TRBJ1-2; no firm D call. Germline lookup yields CDR1 SEHNR and CDR2 FQNEAQ (reference sequence). CDR3 length: 12 amino acids. V lost 1 base, J lost 10 bases, and 10 bases lay in between. The CDR3 sequence is CASSLDTGFYTF. The CDR3 nucleotides are TGTGCCAGCAGCTTAGATACGGGGTTCTACACCTTC.

Written as DNA, the CDR3 is TGTGCCAGCAGTGAAGCGTCAAGGGGGGGTGAAAAACTGTTTTTT. Translation gives CASSEASRGGEKLFF. V usage is TRBV2 and J usage is TRBJ1-4; D perhaps matches TRBD1 (6 bases). CDR1 is SNHLY, CDR2 FYNNEI, per germline. Trimming shortened V by 0 bases and J by 7 bases, and 12 bases separated the two germline ends. The CDR3 length is 15 residues.

The J gene is TRBJ1-1, the V gene TRBV29-1; the D gene is possibly TRBD1 (6 bases). V was trimmed by 7 bases and J by 0 bases, leaving 12 bases between them. Germline CDR1 is SQVTM and CDR2 is ANQGSEA. The CDR3 contains 13 residues. This CDR3 reads CSGETGLNTEAFF. The CDR3 nucleotides are TGCAGCGGAGAGACAGGACTGAACACTGAAGCTTTCTTT. The variable domain in full, with the rest retrieved from reference TRBV29-1 and TRBJ1-1, is SAVISQKPSRDICQRGTSLTIQCQVDSQVTMMFWYRQQPGQSLTLIATANQGSEATYESGFVIDKFPISRPNLTFSTLTVSNMSPEDSSIYLCSGETGLNTEAFFGQGTRLTVV.

The chain carries TRBV18 and TRBJ2-1; perhaps TRBD2 as D (5 bases). The germline V gene has CDR1 KGHSH and CDR2 LQKENI. The V and J ends lost 6 bases and 13 bases respectively, with 16 bases between them. The CDR3 covers 12 residues. CDR3 bases: TGTGCCAGCTCGATCAATGAGGGTCGCCAGTTCTTC. The encoded protein is CASSINEGRQFF. Complete variable domain (other parts from reference TRBV18 and TRBJ2-1): NAGVMQNPRHLVRRRGQEARLRCSPMKGHSHVYWYRQLPEEGLKFMVYLQKENIIDESGMPKERFSAEFPKEGPSILRIQQVVRGDSAAYFCASSINEGRQFFGPGTRLTVL.